The 19 T cell receptor beta chains reported below all come from one sample, sequenced in a study of shared clonotypes between healthy human individuals. TCRdb keeps only in-frame clones here, not all; method: immunoSEQ multiplex PCR. There are under 600,000 clones in the sample; about 80% occur only once, and around 13% lies in the top ten. The sample comprised PBMCs. The receptors here all came from a woman aged 40 to 50 in good health. Some clones in this sample may be carry-over from other donors' samples.

V gene TRBV5-5 combines with J gene TRBJ2-7; D may be TRBD1 or TRBD2 (5 bases each). Between the trimmed V and J ends, which lost 1 base and 5 bases, there was a span of 16 bases. Germline CDR1 SGHKS, CDR2 YYEKEE (reference sequence). This CDR3 is 15 amino acids long. In nucleotides, the CDR3 is TGTGCCAGCAGCTTGCGGGGCCGTCCTATAGACGAGCAGTACTTC. Its translation is CASSLRGRPIDEQYF.

This sequence joins TRBV6-6 and TRBJ2-7, with 10 bases matching TRBD2. CDR1 is MNHNY, CDR2 SVGAGI, per germline (reference sequence). This CDR3 is built from 14 residues. With V trimmed by 8 bases and J by 4 bases, 8 bases remained unmatched. CDR3 amino acids: CASHIAGGPYEQYF. The CDR3 DNA reads as TGTGCCAGCCATATAGCGGGAGGACCTTACGAGCAGTACTTC.

Concerning this clone: The sample has other DNA sequences that encode this CDR3 too. The rearrangement uses TRBV4-2 and TRBJ1-5; D unclear. V was trimmed by 1 base and J by 5 bases, leaving 6 bases between them. Germline lookup yields CDR1 LGHNA and CDR2 YNFKEQ. This CDR3 spans 13 amino acids. The DNA for the CDR3 is TGTGCCAGCAGCCAAGGGATGGATCAGCCCCAGCATTTT. Protein sequence: CASSQGMDQPQHF.

In this sample, this clone turned up once. The chain is built from TRBV30 and TRBJ1-2; D remains unclear. Germline-derived CDR1 and CDR2 are GTSNPN and SVGIG (reference sequence). The CDR3 runs to 12 residues. The ends were cut back, 0 bases at V and 8 bases at J, with 10 bases in the middle. CDR3 DNA sequence: TGTGCCTGGAGTGTAGATTCTATCGGCTACACCTTC. Translating gives CAWSVDSIGYTF.

The CDR3 loop reads CASSLGTGTGQFF. The CDR3 DNA follows: TGTGCCAGCAGCTTAGGAACAGGGACGGGGCAGTTCTTC. This chain links TRBV7-2 with TRBJ2-1; tentative D call: TRBD1 (6 bases). CDR3 length: 13 residues. Trimming removed 1 base at V and 12 bases at J, with 13 bases between. Germline lookup yields CDR1 SGHTA and CDR2 FQGNSA.

The rearrangement joins TRBV28 to TRBJ2-1, with D possibly being TRBD2 (5 bases). The CDR3 is made up of 15 amino acids. V shed 7 bases and J shed 0 bases, with 13 bases lying between them. The germline gives CDR1 MDHEN, CDR2 SYDVKM. CDR3 region: CASTQSGGSYNEQFF. In DNA form, the CDR3 reads TGTGCCAGCACCCAAAGCGGAGGCTCCTACAATGAGCAGTTCTTC.

The genes are TRBV30 and TRBJ2-5; 8 bases match TRBD1. The J call may be faulty, since TRBJ2-7 better matches the DNA end. CDR3 length equals 15 residues. The germline gives CDR1 GTSNPN, CDR2 SVGIG (reference sequence). As DNA, the CDR3 is TGTGCCTGGAGTGTACTGGCAGGGGGCAACTACGAGCAGTACTTC. This sequence encodes CAWSVLAGGNYEQYF.

V gene TRBV28 combines with J gene TRBJ1-5; D possibly corresponds to TRBD1 (6 bases). Per germline, CDR1 MDHEN and CDR2 SYDVKM. CDR3 length equals 15 residues. V was cut by 3 bases and J by 0 bases, with 9 bases left in between. The CDR3, as DNA: TGTGCCAGCAGTTTTGGGGGGGCTAGCAATCAGCCCCAGCATTTT. Its protein product is CASSFGGASNQPQHF.

The sample holds a few counts of this clone. CDR3 DNA sequence: TGTGCCAGCAGTCTAACAGTCACCGGGGAGCTGTTTTTT. Protein: CASSLTVTGELFF. The rearrangement uses TRBV28 and TRBJ2-2; no clear D gene. The ends were cut back, 5 bases at V and 4 bases at J, with 8 bases in the middle. CDR1 MDHEN and CDR2 SYDVKM come from the germline V gene. The CDR3 runs to 13 residues. Full variable domain (outside the CDR3, taken from reference TRBV28 and TRBJ2-2): DVKVTQSSRYLVKRTGEKVFLECVQDMDHENMFWYRQDPGLGLRLIYFSYDVKMKEKGDIPEGYSVSREKKERFSLILESASTNQTSMYLCASSLTVTGELFFGEGSRLTVL.

Of note for this clone: The likely explanation is a read error, given a far larger clone one base away. Other nucleotide sequences from this sample produce the same CDR3. This chain links TRBV30 with TRBJ2-5; D might be TRBD2 (6 bases). Germline V gives CDR1 GTSNPN, CDR2 SVGIG (reference sequence). The CDR3 extends over 13 amino acids. CDR3 region: CAWSGTRGETQYF. In DNA, the CDR3 is TGTGCCTGGAGCGGGACTCGAGGGGAGACTCAGTACTTC. Complete variable domain (other parts from reference TRBV30 and TRBJ2-5): SQTIHQWPATLVQPVGSPLSLECTVEGTSNPNLYWYRQAAGRGLQLLFYSVGIGQISSEVPQNLSASRPQDRQFILSSKKLLLSDSGFYLCAWSGTRGETQYFGPGTRLLVL.

V and J are TRBV25-1 and TRBJ2-1; D remains ambiguous. CDR3 length equals 14 residues. CDR1 and CDR2 (germline): MGHDK, SYGVNS. The V end was cut by 1 base, the J end by 3 bases, with 7 bases between. The CDR3 loop reads CASSESGFYNEQFF. CDR3 bases: TGTGCCAGCAGTGAATCGGGCTTCTACAATGAGCAGTTCTTC.

V usage is TRBV28 and J usage is TRBJ1-1, with a tentative D call TRBD1 (5 bases). There are 13 residues in the CDR3. V lost 6 bases and J 6 bases, leaving 14 bases between the germline ends. The germline V gene encodes CDR1 MDHEN and CDR2 SYDVKM. The CDR3 protein is CASRAGGHPEAFF. The CDR3 nucleotides are TGTGCCAGCAGGGCGGGGGGTCATCCTGAAGCTTTCTTT.

The chain is built from TRBV28 and TRBJ1-1; TRBD1 matches at 9 bases. Germline CDR1 MDHEN, CDR2 SYDVKM. The CDR3 totals 16 residues. After removal of 6 bases from V and 2 bases from J, the junction contained 10 bases not matched to a gene. The CDR3 DNA is TGTGCCAGCAGCCTCTACGCGGGACAGGGCAACACTGAAGCTTTCTTT. Its translation: CASSLYAGQGNTEAFF.

V gene TRBV9 combines with J gene TRBJ1-1, with unresolved D. From germline, CDR1 is SGDLS and CDR2 YYNGEE. CDR3 length: 16 amino acids. V was trimmed by 0 bases and J by 2 bases, leaving 14 bases between them. Written as DNA, the CDR3 is TGTGCCAGCAGCGTAGGGGCACATCGGGATAACACTGAAGCTTTCTTT. Its translation: CASSVGAHRDNTEAFF. The whole variable domain, filled in from reference TRBV9 and TRBJ1-1, reads DSGVTQTPKHLITATGQRVTLRCSPRSGDLSVYWYQQSLDQGLQFLIQYYNGEERAKGNILERFSAQQFPDLHSELNLSSLELGDSALYFCASSVGAHRDNTEAFFGQGTRLTVV.

This chain uses TRBV19 with TRBJ2-3; D not resolved. Germline V gives CDR1 LNHDA, CDR2 SQIVND (reference sequence). Trimming removed 3 bases at V and 0 bases at J, with 1 base between. The CDR3 runs 12 residues. The chain's CDR3 is CASSISTDTQYF. The CDR3 DNA follows: TGTGCCAGTAGTATCAGCACAGATACGCAGTATTTT.

The rearrangement uses TRBV9 and TRBJ1-4; no clear D gene. In germline, CDR1 is SGDLS, CDR2 YYNGEE. The CDR3 is made up of 17 amino acids. The V end lost 0 bases, the J end lost 7 bases, and 19 bases lay between the germline ends. The CDR3: CASSVGVLPSLGEKLFF. CDR3 DNA: TGTGCCAGCAGCGTAGGGGTATTACCCTCACTAGGTGAAAAACTGTTTTTT.

There are a few counts of this clone. This chain links TRBV28 with TRBJ2-7, with 11 bases matching TRBD2. V shed 5 bases, J shed 1 base, and the junction held 4 bases outside the gene matches. The CDR3 is 15 amino acids. The germline gives CDR1 MDHEN, CDR2 SYDVKM. Written as DNA, the CDR3 is TGTGCCAGCAGTCCCGGACTAGCGGGTTCCTACGAGCAGTACTTC. This codes for CASSPGLAGSYEQYF.

The genes are TRBV27 and TRBJ2-5, with D tentatively TRBD2 (6 bases). The DNA end is more similar to TRBJ2-7, so the J call may be wrong. The CDR3 runs to 18 residues. The germline CDR1 and CDR2 sequences are MNHEY and SMNVEV (reference sequence). In DNA, the CDR3 is TGTGCCAGCAGCCGAACCCGGATTAGCGGAGAGAGCTCCTACGAGCAGTACTTC. Amino acids: CASSRTRISGESSYEQYF.

The J gene is TRBJ2-5, the V gene TRBV2; D gene uncertain. Germline CDR1 reads SNHLY; CDR2 reads FYNNEI. Trimming stripped 7 bases from V and 5 bases from J, with 5 bases between. The CDR3 totals 10 residues. Written as DNA, the CDR3 is TGTGCCAGCATGGGGGAGACCCAGTACTTC. Its translation: CASMGETQYF.